These 21 T cell receptor beta chains share one sample of origin, sequenced in a study of cytomegalovirus exposure and HLA in healthy donors. Use of 60 Vbeta and 13 Jbeta primers characterized the PCR. Profiling relied on immunoSEQ multiplex PCR, and the TCRdb table lists in-frame clones only, not all of them. The data hold 180,000 or so clones, with around 74% observed a single time. The sample comprised PBMCs. Receptors originate from a male donor in good health and CMV-seronegative.

The rearrangement joins TRBV5-6 to TRBJ2-5, with D possibly being TRBD2 (5 bases). The length of the CDR3 is 13 residues. V lost 3 bases, J lost 5 bases, and 11 bases lay in between. Germline CDR1 reads SGHDT; CDR2 reads YYEEEE. The CDR3 DNA reads TGTGCCAGCAGCTCACCTTGGAGGGAGACCCAGTACTTC. This sequence encodes CASSSPWRETQYF. Full variable domain (outside the CDR3, taken from reference TRBV5-6 and TRBJ2-5): DAGVTQSPTHLIKTRGQQVTLRCSPKSGHDTVSWYQQALGQGPQFIFQYYEEEERQRGNFPDRFSGHQFPNYSSELNVNALLLGDSALYLCASSSPWRETQYFGPGTRLLVL.

J is TRBJ1-5 and V is TRBV4-3; TRBD1 might be the D (5 bases). Germline V gene data show CDR1 as LGHNA and CDR2 as YSLEER. Trimming removed 2 bases from V and 7 bases from J, with 12 bases in between. This CDR3 has 14 amino acids. The CDR3 here is CASSQSGGGQPQHF. DNA of the CDR3: TGCGCCAGCAGCCAAAGCGGGGGAGGGCAGCCCCAGCATTTT.

The chain uses TRBV5-5 and TRBJ1-5, with D possibly being TRBD1 (5 bases). CDR1 is SGHKS and CDR2 is YYEKEE in the germline V gene (reference sequence). The CDR3 has 15 amino acids. Trimming took 2 bases from V and 3 from J, leaving 12 bases between them. The CDR3 region is CASSFHDRNNQPQHF. CDR3 DNA: TGTGCCAGCAGCTTTCACGACAGAAACAATCAGCCCCAGCATTTT.

This clone was observed a few times. The gene calls are TRBV19 and TRBJ1-3; maybe TRBD1 (5 bases). With 9 bases removed from V and 4 bases from J, the gap between germline ends came to 10 bases. CDR3 size: 12 residues. Germline loops: CDR1 LNHDA, CDR2 SQIVND (reference sequence). The CDR3 DNA follows: TGTGCCAGCCAGGGTTCCGGAAACACCATATATTTT. Translated, it gives CASQGSGNTIYF. The full variable domain, with the rest looked up from reference TRBV19 and TRBJ1-3, is DGGITQSPKYLFRKEGQNVTLSCEQNLNHDAMYWYRQDPGQGLRLIYYSQIVNDFQKGDIAEGYSVSREKKESFPLTVTSAQKNPTAFYLCASQGSGNTIYFGEGSWLTVV.

This clone turned up a few times. J is TRBJ1-1 and V is TRBV7-2; possibly TRBD1 for D (6 bases). The V and J ends lost 3 bases and 4 bases respectively, with 21 bases between them. CDR3 length: 17 residues. Germline lookup yields CDR1 SGHTA and CDR2 FQGNSA. DNA of the CDR3: TGTGCCAGCAGCTTCATGGGGACAAACTGGCTCGGCACTGAAGCTTTCTTT. Amino acid sequence: CASSFMGTNWLGTEAFF. The full variable domain, with the rest looked up from reference TRBV7-2 and TRBJ1-1, is GAGVSQSPSNKVTEKGKDVELRCDPISGHTALYWYRQSLGQGLEFLIYFQGNSAPDKSGLPSDRFSAERTGGSVSTLTIQRTQQEDSAVYLCASSFMGTNWLGTEAFFGQGTRLTVV.

The chain employs TRBV4-1 and TRBJ2-5; TRBD2 matches 9 bases. Germline-derived CDR1 and CDR2 are MGHRA and YSYEKL. The ends lost 0 bases at V and 2 bases at J; junction bases unmatched: 10. CDR3 length: 18 residues. The CDR3 sequence: CASSQDPASGDPQETQYF. The DNA for the CDR3 is TGCGCCAGCAGCCAAGATCCGGCTAGCGGGGACCCACAAGAGACCCAGTACTTC.

The table lists this clone with a count of one. The chain is built from TRBV19 and TRBJ2-1, with TRBD2 as a possible D gene (6 bases). The germline gives CDR1 LNHDA, CDR2 SQIVND (reference sequence). The CDR3 contains 17 residues. The V end was cut by 5 bases, the J end by 10 bases, with 27 bases between. This chain's CDR3 is CASSSPRSGTGFREQFF. As DNA, the CDR3 is TGTGCCAGTAGTTCTCCCCGGTCCGGGACTGGCTTTCGGGAGCAGTTCTTC.

The chain employs TRBV6-4 and TRBJ2-3; 7 nucleotides match TRBD1. There are 17 residues in the CDR3. Germline V gene data show CDR1 as MRHNA and CDR2 as SNTAGT. Germline trimming cut 3 bases from V and 6 bases from J; bases unmatched to any gene: 15. CDR3 loop: CASSETPGQPFGDTQYF. As DNA, the CDR3 is TGTGCCAGCAGTGAGACCCCGGGACAGCCATTCGGGGATACGCAGTATTTT.

A few counts support this clone. J is TRBJ1-5 and V is TRBV6-5, with D hard to call. This CDR3 comprises 14 residues. V was shortened by 7 bases and J by 3 bases, with 13 bases between the two germline ends. The germline V gene has CDR1 MNHEY and CDR2 SVGAGI. CDR3 in amino acids: CASTAGLNNQPQHF. CDR3 nucleotide sequence: TGTGCCAGCACCGCAGGACTGAACAATCAGCCCCAGCATTTT.

The chain is built from TRBV11-2 and TRBJ2-7, with D possibly being TRBD1 (6 bases). The CDR3 spans 16 residues. Deletions cut 5 bases from V and 0 bases from J, with 17 bases between. Germline loops: CDR1 SGHAT, CDR2 FQNNGV. The CDR3 spells CASSPIWGRLSYEQYF. The DNA of the CDR3 is TGTGCCAGCAGCCCTATTTGGGGGCGTCTCTCCTACGAGCAGTACTTC.

V and J are TRBV10-3 and TRBJ2-7, with 8 bases aligning to TRBD1. This CDR3 has 12 residues. Unmatched junction bases numbered 5, after V lost 8 bases and J lost 5 bases. Germline assignment: CDR1 ENHRY and CDR2 SYGVKD. In DNA form, the CDR3 reads TGTGCCATCGGACAGGGAAACCACGAGCAGTACTTC. Translated: CAIGQGNHEQYF.

The V call is TRBV19, the J call TRBJ1-5; unclear D gene. The length of the CDR3 is 13 residues. CDR1 LNHDA and CDR2 SQIVND come from the germline V gene (reference sequence). V lost 4 bases to trimming and J lost 5 bases, with 9 bases between them. CDR3 in DNA: TGTGCCAGTAGTAGGAGGCCCTATCAGCCCCAGCATTTT. Encoded protein: CASSRRPYQPQHF.

This chain joins TRBV6-5 and TRBJ2-1; 11 nucleotides align to TRBD2. There are 13 residues in the CDR3. The ends lost 7 bases at V and 10 bases at J; junction bases unmatched: 6. Germline V lookup: CDR1 MNHEY, CDR2 SVGAGI. CDR3 nucleotide sequence: TGTGCCAGCAAACTAGCGGGAGCTCGCGAGCAGTTCTTC. Amino acid sequence: CASKLAGAREQFF.

A few counts support this clone. This chain uses TRBV27 with TRBJ2-1; 8 positions agree with TRBD2. The CDR3 has 15 amino acids. From germline, CDR1 is MNHEY and CDR2 SMNVEV (reference sequence). J was trimmed by 7 bases and V by 3 bases; bases with no gene match: 8. CDR3 region: CASSFGSGTPNEQFF. CDR3 nucleotide sequence: TGTGCCAGCAGTTTTGGTAGCGGGACTCCAAATGAGCAGTTCTTC.

J is TRBJ2-7 and V is TRBV20-1; unclear D gene. This CDR3 has 10 amino acids. Germline-derived CDR1 and CDR2 are DFQATT and SNEGSKA (reference sequence). Trimming shortened V by 2 bases and J by 5 bases, and 4 bases separated the two germline ends. The CDR3 sequence is CSARRDEQYF. CDR3 DNA: TGCAGTGCTAGACGGGACGAGCAGTACTTC.

There are a few counts of this clone. This rearrangement joins TRBV19 to TRBJ2-1; 9 bases agree with TRBD1. Trimming cost V 5 bases and J 0 bases; bases outside gene matches: 14. The CDR3 is 19 amino acids. Germline assignment: CDR1 LNHDA and CDR2 SQIVND (reference sequence). The CDR3 nucleotides are TGTGCCAGTAGTCTCAGGGACAGGGTCGGTGGTGGCTCCTACAATGAGCAGTTCTTC. Protein sequence: CASSLRDRVGGGSYNEQFF.

The rearrangement links TRBV27 to TRBJ2-7, with 8 positions matching TRBD2. The CDR3 runs 13 residues. Germline V CDR1 and CDR2: MNHEY, SMNVEV (reference sequence). Losses at the gene ends were 0 bases for V and 5 bases for J; bases not matched to a gene: 0. CDR3 in DNA: TGTGCCAGCAGTTTATCGCGGGGGGACGAGCAGTACTTC. It encodes CASSLSRGDEQYF.

The chain carries TRBV6-5 and TRBJ2-1, with no clear D. CDR1 MNHEY and CDR2 SVGAGI come from the germline V gene. The CDR3 runs to 16 residues. The V end was cut by 0 bases, the J end by 2 bases, with 11 bases between. CDR3 residues: CASSYSDTVTYNEQFF. The CDR3 coding sequence is TGTGCCAGCAGTTACTCCGACACCGTTACCTACAATGAGCAGTTCTTC.

The chain uses TRBV6-5 and TRBJ1-5; 7 bases are shared with TRBD1. Germline V gene data show CDR1 as MNHEY and CDR2 as SVGAGI. V gave up 4 bases and J gave up 0 bases; unmatched junction bases: 6. The length of the CDR3 is 16 residues. CDR3 sequence: CASSSKGGFSNQPQHF. Here the CDR3 DNA reads TGTGCCAGCAGTTCAAAAGGGGGCTTTAGCAATCAGCCCCAGCATTTT.

This clone was detected a few times. The genes are TRBV4-2 and TRBJ2-1, with TRBD2 matching 7 bases. The germline gives CDR1 LGHNA, CDR2 YNFKEQ. V shed 4 bases and J 0 bases; nucleotides not matched to a gene: 12. This CDR3 spans 18 amino acids. CDR3 in DNA: TGTGCCAGCAGCCCTCGAACCCTCACTAGCGCCTCCTACAATGAGCAGTTCTTC. Translated: CASSPRTLTSASYNEQFF.

This clone has only one observation. The chain uses TRBV5-4 and TRBJ2-7; 7 bases are a match to TRBD1. V shed 3 bases, J shed 3 bases, and the junction held 0 bases outside the gene matches. Germline loops: CDR1 SGHNT, CDR2 YYREEE (reference sequence). The CDR3 loop spans 12 amino acids. CDR3 sequence reads: CASSSGGYEQYF. The CDR3 DNA reads as TGTGCCAGCAGCTCAGGGGGCTACGAGCAGTACTTC.